The TCR beta chain described here comes from a study of blood T cell repertoires in COVID-19. Study overall: In each case, the material was cDNA or gDNA derived from T cells, B-cell-depleted T cells, or PBMCs.

CDR3 length: 16 residues. Trimming took 1 base from V and 3 from J; bases not matched to a gene: 5. The germline V gene encodes CDR1 LGHDT and CDR2 YNNKEL (reference sequence). Per the original data handling: Estimated nucleated cell counts came from reference gene primer amplification. Sequencing was performed with immunoSEQ multiplex PCR; in TCRdb, only in-frame clones are kept and a portion is missing. D and trimming were read from the DNA, whereas the V and J calls and clone size are those reported in that table. This table has 35,000 to 45,000 clones, roughly 88% appearing once. The TCR was taken from a woman aged 80 or over with acute or convalescent COVID-19. The chain employs TRBV3-1 (or the pseudogene TRBV3-2) and TRBJ2-5; 10 bases are shared with TRBD2. The sample comprised peripheral blood. In nucleotides, the CDR3 is TGTGCCAGCAGCCAAGGGGGACTAGCGCTAGAAGAGACCCAGTACTTC. Protein product: CASSQGGLALEETQYF.